This T cell receptor beta chain comes out of a study of CD8+ T cells in alopecia areata. Study findings and constraints: Sequencing of scalp tissue also captures the resident alphabeta T cells of normal skin.

On this clone: Its antigen is unknown.

As part of sample collection, lesional scalp punch biopsies and peripheral blood were taken from alopecia areata patients. Reverse transcribed after extraction, RNA yielded cDNA as the sequencing template. TCRdb keeps only in-frame clones here, not all; method: immunoSEQ multiplex PCR. The table has 100,000 to 150,000 clones, approximately 47% seen once. The ends lost 9 bases at V and 0 bases at J; junction bases unmatched: 11. This CDR3 is 16 amino acids long. Germline V gene lookup returns CDR1 LNHDA and CDR2 SQIVND (reference sequence). The sequenced sample was NKG2D-low CD8+ T cells sorted from blood. The chain employs TRBV19 and TRBJ1-1, with 9 bases identical to TRBD1. This TCR was sampled from a human donor with alopecia areata. Here the CDR3 reads CASRRDRDLVNTEAFF. DNA of the CDR3: TGTGCCAGCCGCCGGGACAGGGATCTCGTGAACACTGAAGCTTTCTTT.